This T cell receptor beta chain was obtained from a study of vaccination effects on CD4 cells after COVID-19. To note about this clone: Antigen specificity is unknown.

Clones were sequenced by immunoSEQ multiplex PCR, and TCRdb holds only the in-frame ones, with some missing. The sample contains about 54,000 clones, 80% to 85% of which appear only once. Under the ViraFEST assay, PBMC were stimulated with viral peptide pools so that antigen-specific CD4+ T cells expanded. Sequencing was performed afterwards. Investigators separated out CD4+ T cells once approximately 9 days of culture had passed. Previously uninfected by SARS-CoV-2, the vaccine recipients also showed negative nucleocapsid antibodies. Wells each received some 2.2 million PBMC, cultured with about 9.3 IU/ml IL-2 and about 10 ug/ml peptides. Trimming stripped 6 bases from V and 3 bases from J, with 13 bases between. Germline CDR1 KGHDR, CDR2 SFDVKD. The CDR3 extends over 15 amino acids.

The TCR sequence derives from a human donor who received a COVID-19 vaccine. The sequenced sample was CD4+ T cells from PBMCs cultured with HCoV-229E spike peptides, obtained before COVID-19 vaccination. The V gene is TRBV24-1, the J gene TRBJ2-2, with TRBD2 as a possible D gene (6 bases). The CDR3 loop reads CATSSFGGYTGELFF. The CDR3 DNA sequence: TGTGCCACCAGTTCTTTCGGAGGGTACACCGGGGAGCTGTTTTTT.